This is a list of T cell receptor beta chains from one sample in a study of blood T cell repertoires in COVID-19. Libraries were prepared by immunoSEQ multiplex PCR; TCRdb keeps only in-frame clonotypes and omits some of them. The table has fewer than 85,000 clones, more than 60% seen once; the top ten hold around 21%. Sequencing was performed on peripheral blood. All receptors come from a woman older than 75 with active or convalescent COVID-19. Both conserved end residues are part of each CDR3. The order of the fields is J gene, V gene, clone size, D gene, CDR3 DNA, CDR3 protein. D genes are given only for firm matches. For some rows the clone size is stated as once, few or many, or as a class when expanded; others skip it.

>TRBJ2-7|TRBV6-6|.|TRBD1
TGTGCCAGCAGGGACAGGTACGCCTACGAGCAGTACTTC
CASRDRYAYEQYF
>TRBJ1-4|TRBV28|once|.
TGTGCCAGCAGTCGCACAGAACTTAATGAAAAACTGTTTTTT
CASSRTELNEKLFF
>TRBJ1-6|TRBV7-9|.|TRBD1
TGTGCCAGCAGCCGGGGACAGGGGGATCTTAGAAGTAATTCACCCCTCCACTTT
CASSRGQGDLRSNSPLHF
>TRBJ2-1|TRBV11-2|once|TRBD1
TGTGCCAGCAGCGGATTTAACAGGGACAGGATCGACAATGAGCAGTTCTTC
CASSGFNRDRIDNEQFF
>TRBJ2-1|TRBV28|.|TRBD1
TGTGCCAGCAGTTTTATCGGACAGGGCAATGAGCAGTTCTTC
CASSFIGQGNEQFF
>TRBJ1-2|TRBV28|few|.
TGTGCCAGCAGTGAAACAGGGTTGAGCAACTATGGCTACACCTTC
CASSETGLSNYGYTF
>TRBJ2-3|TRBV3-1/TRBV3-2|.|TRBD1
TGTGCCAGCAGCACCGGGACAGGGGGTACAGATACGCAGTATTTT
CASSTGTGGTDTQYF
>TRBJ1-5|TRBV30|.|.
TGTGCCTGGAGTAAGTCGGGCAATCAGCCCCAGCATTTT
CAWSKSGNQPQHF
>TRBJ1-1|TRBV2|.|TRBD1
TGTGCCAGCAGTGCCAGACAGGGGGACACTGAAGCTTTCTTT
CASSARQGDTEAFF
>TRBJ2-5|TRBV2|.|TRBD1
TGTGCCAGCAGGCGGGACAGGGGGCAAGAGACCCAGTACTTC
CASRRDRGQETQYF
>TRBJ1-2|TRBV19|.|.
TGTGCCAGTAGTATAGACCCGACAGCCTGGAACTACACCTTC
CASSIDPTAWNYTF
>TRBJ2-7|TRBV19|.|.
TGTGCCAGTAGTATAGTATTATGGACAGACCCCTACGAGCAGTACTTC
CASSIVLWTDPYEQYF
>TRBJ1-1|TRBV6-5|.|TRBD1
TGTGCCAGCAGCTGGGGACAGGCGGACACTGAAGCTTTCTTT
CASSWGQADTEAFF
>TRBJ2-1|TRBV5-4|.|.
TGTGCCAGCAGCTTGGGGCAAAGCTCCTACAATGAGCAGTTCTTC
CASSLGQSSYNEQFF
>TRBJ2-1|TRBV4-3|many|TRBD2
TGCGCCAGCAGCCAAGATACTAGCGGGGGGGATGAGCAGTTCTTC
CASSQDTSGGDEQFF
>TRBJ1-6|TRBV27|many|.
TGTGCGGCGGGGGGGAATTCACCCCTCCACTTT
CAAGGNSPLHF
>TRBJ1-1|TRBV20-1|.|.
TGCAGTGCTGGGGGCCCTTCTGAAGCTTTCTTT
CSAGGPSEAFF
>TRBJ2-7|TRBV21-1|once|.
TGTGCCAGCAGCTTCCGGGACACCCTCTACGAGCAGTACTTC
CASSFRDTLYEQYF
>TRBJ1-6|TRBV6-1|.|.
TGTGCCAGCAGTGAAGTCTCTTCGAGGTCCTATAATTCACCCCTCCACTTT
CASSEVSSRSYNSPLHF
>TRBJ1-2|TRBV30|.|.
TGTGCCTGGAGTGAACAGGATAACTATGGCTACACCTTC
CAWSEQDNYGYTF
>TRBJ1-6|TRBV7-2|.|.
TGTGCCAGCAGCTTAGCGAGGGGGAAAGCTAATAATTCACCCCTCCACTTT
CASSLARGKANNSPLHF
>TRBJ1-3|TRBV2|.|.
TGTGCCAGCAGTATCCGACTTAGCTCTGGAAACACCATATATTTT
CASSIRLSSGNTIYF
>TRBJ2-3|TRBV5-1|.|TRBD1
TGCGCCAGCAGCTTGGCAGGACAGGGGGCCTCAGATACGCAGTATTTT
CASSLAGQGASDTQYF
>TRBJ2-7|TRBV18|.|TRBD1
TGTGCCAGCTCAACAGGGGCCAGGAGTTACGAGCAGTACTTC
CASSTGARSYEQYF
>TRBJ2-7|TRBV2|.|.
TGTGCCAGCAAAGGGGGAGCCCCCTACGAGCAGTACTTC
CASKGGAPYEQYF